This T cell receptor beta chain was identified in a study of OX40 agonist ivuxolimab in advanced cancers. Profiled with immunoSEQ multiplex PCR; TCRdb holds only in-frame clones, not every one. In the table there are around 95,000 clones, around 89% of which are singletons. The germline V gene has CDR1 SGDLS and CDR2 YYNGEE. V shed 4 bases and J shed 5 bases, with 22 bases lying between them. The CDR3 covers 17 residues. The receptor was isolated from an adult with an advanced solid tumor such as melanoma, head and neck, liver or kidney cancer. Sequences were derived from CD4+ or CD8+ T cells sorted from blood, sampled in a trial of the OX40 agonist ivuxolimab. This chain connects TRBV9 to TRBJ2-1; D may be TRBD1 (6 bases). The CDR3 protein is CASSLQGEGERNNEQFF. The CDR3 DNA sequence: TGTGCCAGCAGCTTGCAGGGTGAGGGGGAGAGGAACAATGAGCAGTTCTTC.